The 6 T cell receptor beta chains listed next were all sequenced from one sample in a study of PD-1 blockade in classical Hodgkin lymphoma. This table comes from immunoSEQ multiplex PCR, and its TCRdb copy is limited to in-frame clones, with some not included. Counted here are under 110,000 clones, 85% to 90% occurring once; the ten biggest clones make up about 7.1%. Every patient had relapsed following autologous stem cell transplantation, and cohorts differed in brentuximab vedotin exposure. This sample comprised peripheral blood mononuclear cells (PBMCs), obtained before the second cycle of nivolumab. The source of these receptors is a human donor with classical Hodgkin lymphoma.

The V gene is TRBV4-3, the J gene TRBJ1-5; 9 bases match TRBD1. With V trimmed by 0 bases and J by 12 bases, 3 bases remained unmatched. CDR3 size: 13 residues. Germline-derived CDR1 and CDR2 are LGHNA and YSLEER. CDR3 sequence reads: CASSQDTGGSQHF. The DNA of the CDR3 is TGCGCCAGCAGCCAAGACACAGGGGGCAGCCAGCATTTT.

Worth noting for this clone: At one end the junction does not follow the germline gene, possibly because of a read error. V usage is TRBV6-5 and J usage is TRBJ2-7; no reliable D call. The CDR3 is made up of 11 amino acids. Germline loops: CDR1 MNHEY, CDR2 SVGAGI. Written as DNA, the CDR3 is TGCGCCAGCAGTTACTCGAGGGAGCAGTACTTC. Its translation is CASSYSREQYF.

The chain links TRBV11-2 to TRBJ1-2; weak D call: TRBD1 (5 bases). The germline V gene encodes CDR1 SGHAT and CDR2 FQNNGV. The germline V and J ends were trimmed by 5 bases and 0 bases, with 16 bases remaining between them. The CDR3 is made up of 16 amino acids. The CDR3 loop is CASSAGTRLANYGYTF. The CDR3 DNA reads as TGTGCCAGCAGCGCCGGGACGCGCCTAGCTAACTATGGCTACACCTTC. The variable domain in full, with the rest retrieved from reference TRBV11-2 and TRBJ1-2, is EAGVAQSPRYKIIEKRQSVAFWCNPISGHATLYWYQQILGQGPKLLIQFQNNGVVDDSQLPKDRFSAERLKGVDSTLKIQPAKLEDSAVYLCASSAGTRLANYGYTFGSGTRLTVV.

The sample holds one count of this clone. At one boundary the junction diverges from the germline segment, which might be a read error. This chain joins TRBV11-2 and TRBJ2-3; 9 positions agree with TRBD2. CDR1 and CDR2 (germline): SGHAT, FQNNGV. CDR3 length: 19 amino acids. Here the CDR3 reads CASSPPVAGAIERTNTQYF. The CDR3 DNA sequence: TGTGCCAGCAGCCCACCCGTAGCGGGGGCGATAGAACGCACAAATACGCAGTATTTT.

The V gene is TRBV7-9, the J gene TRBJ1-2; D gene unclear. CDR1 and CDR2 (germline): SEHNR, FQNEAQ (reference sequence). CDR3 size: 16 residues. The ends were cut back, 5 bases at V and 3 bases at J, with 19 bases in the middle. CDR3 nucleotide sequence: TGTGCCAGCAGCCCTAGTAACCCCCCTGGTGACTATGGCTACACCTTC. Translated, it gives CASSPSNPPGDYGYTF.

This clone occurred once. The CDR3 nucleotides read TGTGCCAGCAGTTTCGAAGGCGGGGGAGGCTACACCTTC. Amino acid sequence: CASSFEGGGGYTF. The chain combines TRBV27 with TRBJ1-2; possible D gene TRBD1, 5 bases. Germline CDR1 and CDR2: MNHEY and SMNVEV (reference sequence). Trimming removed 3 bases from V and 8 bases from J, with 13 bases in between. This CDR3 comprises 13 residues.